This passage covers 19 T cell receptor beta chains from one sample sequenced in a study of OX40 agonist ivuxolimab in advanced cancers. Measured with immunoSEQ multiplex PCR; TCRdb has only the in-frame clones, and not every one. The data show approximately 92,000 clones, with 94% seen just once and approximately 0.18% held by the top ten. The sequencing here drew on CD4+ or CD8+ T cells sorted from blood, taken in a trial of the OX40 agonist ivuxolimab. The receptors here all came from an adult with an advanced solid tumor such as melanoma, head and neck, liver or kidney cancer.

The DNA of the CDR3 is TGTGCCAGCAGCTTAGGCTTCCGACAGGGGGCGGTCGATGGCTACACCTTC. It translates to CASSLGFRQGAVDGYTF. The V gene is TRBV7-2, the J gene TRBJ1-2; TRBD1 matches 10 bases. Looked up from germline, CDR1 is SGHTA and CDR2 is FQGNSA. The CDR3 covers 17 residues. V was clipped by 1 base and J by 6 bases; unmatched bases: 11.

This clone was observed a single time. For the CDR3, the DNA is TGTGCCAGCAGCTTAGAAACTATTCGCACAGATACGCAGTATTTT. Protein product: CASSLETIRTDTQYF. This rearrangement joins TRBV5-4 to TRBJ2-3; D is ambiguous. Germline V CDR1 and CDR2: SGHNT, YYREEE (reference sequence). The CDR3 spans 15 residues. V was shortened by 2 bases and J by 1 base, with 11 bases between the two germline ends.

As DNA, the CDR3 is TGCAGCGTTTCCACCCCGGGGGGGGGCCAAGAGACCCAGTACTTC. Protein: CSVSTPGGGQETQYF. The V gene is TRBV29-1, the J gene TRBJ2-5; 8 bases line up with TRBD2. The germline gives CDR1 SQVTM, CDR2 ANQGSEA. Trimming took 5 bases from V and 1 from J; bases not matched to a gene: 9. The CDR3 has 15 amino acids.

This chain joins TRBV28 and TRBJ2-1; D is unresolved. This CDR3 is built from 15 residues. V was cut by 7 bases and J by 0 bases, with 13 bases left in between. Germline V gene lookup returns CDR1 MDHEN and CDR2 SYDVKM. The chain's CDR3 is CASNPQRVSYNEQFF. CDR3 coding DNA: TGTGCCAGCAATCCCCAAAGGGTCTCCTACAATGAGCAGTTCTTC.

J is TRBJ2-1 and V is TRBV11-3; maybe TRBD2 (5 bases). The CDR3 contains 13 residues. The germline CDR1 and CDR2 sequences are SGHNT and YENEEA. V was trimmed by 1 base and J by 6 bases, leaving 7 bases between them. The CDR3 DNA is TGTGCCAGCAGCTTAGGGCTAGCCAATGAGCAGTTCTTC. It yields the protein CASSLGLANEQFF.

The V call is TRBV28, the J call TRBJ2-7, with D tentatively TRBD1 (5 bases). The ends were cut back, 6 bases at V and 2 bases at J, with 11 bases in the middle. CDR1 and CDR2 (germline): MDHEN, SYDVKM. The length of the CDR3 is 13 residues. The CDR3 DNA sequence: TGTGCCAGCAGAAGGGGCACAACCTACGAGCAGTACTTC. Translated, it gives CASRRGTTYEQYF. The full variable domain, its missing parts supplied by reference TRBV28 and TRBJ2-7, is DVKVTQSSRYLVKRTGEKVFLECVQDMDHENMFWYRQDPGLGLRLIYFSYDVKMKEKGDIPEGYSVSREKKERFSLILESASTNQTSMYLCASRRGTTYEQYFGPGTRLTVT.

This clone has a single count. The V gene is TRBV10-3, the J gene TRBJ2-3, with 12 bases fitting TRBD2. The germline V gene has CDR1 ENHRY and CDR2 SYGVKD. CDR3 size: 20 residues. Losses at the gene ends were 4 bases for V and 4 bases for J; bases not matched to a gene: 18. CDR3 sequence: CAISGKNPEVLAGGADTQYF. The CDR3 coding sequence is TGTGCCATCAGTGGTAAAAACCCGGAGGTCCTAGCGGGAGGGGCAGATACGCAGTATTTT.

For the CDR3, the DNA is TGTGCCAGCAGTCCACCCCGGGACCGGCCCGAGCAGTACTTC. Protein sequence: CASSPPRDRPEQYF. This chain links TRBV28 with TRBJ2-7; D is perhaps TRBD1 or TRBD2 (5 bases each). The CDR3 consists of 14 residues. Germline assignment: CDR1 MDHEN and CDR2 SYDVKM. V was clipped by 5 bases and J by 6 bases, with 17 bases between them.

The gene calls are TRBV7-2 and TRBJ2-5; TRBD1 matches 8 bases. Germline-derived CDR1 and CDR2 are SGHTA and FQGNSA. This CDR3 is 15 amino acids long. V lost 1 base and J lost 5; bases outside the gene matches: 6. This CDR3 reads CASSLGDRNRETQYF. In DNA form, the CDR3 reads TGTGCCAGCAGCTTAGGGGACAGGAATCGGGAGACCCAGTACTTC.

This chain uses TRBV7-2 with TRBJ2-2; possibly TRBD1 for D (5 bases). V was trimmed by 5 bases and J by 5 bases, leaving 15 bases between them. The CDR3 has 15 amino acids. The germline V gene encodes CDR1 SGHTA and CDR2 FQGNSA. Here the CDR3 DNA reads TGTGCCAGCAGCCCCATCTTGCAGGGAACCGGGGAGCTGTTTTTT. This sequence encodes CASSPILQGTGELFF.

The chain carries TRBV7-2 and TRBJ2-5, with 16 bases that match TRBD2. Germline V lookup: CDR1 SGHTA, CDR2 FQGNSA. The CDR3 spans 16 residues. The V gene end was trimmed by 5 bases and the J gene end by 4 bases; junction bases not matched to a gene: 4. The CDR3 sequence: CASSMGLAGGGETQYF. DNA for the CDR3: TGTGCCAGCAGCATGGGACTAGCGGGAGGGGGAGAGACCCAGTACTTC. The whole variable domain, remainder taken from reference TRBV7-2 and TRBJ2-5, is GAGVSQSPSNKVTEKGKDVELRCDPISGHTALYWYRQSLGQGLEFLIYFQGNSAPDKSGLPSDRFSAERTGGSVSTLTIQRTQQEDSAVYLCASSMGLAGGGETQYFGPGTRLLVL.

J is TRBJ2-5 and V is TRBV4-3, with 9 bases matching TRBD2. Germline-derived CDR1 and CDR2 are LGHNA and YSLEER. This CDR3 is 17 amino acids long. With 1 base clipped from V and 5 bases from J, the junction kept 11 bases outside the gene matches. The CDR3 sequence is CASSQGPAGGRYETQYF. As DNA, the CDR3 is TGCGCCAGCAGCCAAGGTCCAGCGGGGGGACGGTATGAGACCCAGTACTTC.

The chain uses TRBV4-1 and TRBJ1-2; no definite D call. The V gene's germline CDR1 is MGHRA and CDR2 YSYEKL. The ends were cut back, 4 bases at V and 0 bases at J, with 21 bases in the middle. The CDR3 runs to 18 residues. The CDR3 DNA reads as TGCGCCAGCAGCCCTGGTAGGACGGACGTGGAAGCTAACTATGGCTACACCTTC. Amino acids: CASSPGRTDVEANYGYTF.

In this sample, this clone turned up a few times. The chain carries TRBV5-1 and TRBJ2-4, with TRBD1 matching over 7 bases. Germline assignment: CDR1 SGHRS and CDR2 YFSETQ. The CDR3 contains 14 residues. V shed 4 bases and J 5 bases; nucleotides not matched to a gene: 6. The DNA for the CDR3 is TGCGCCAGCAGCCCTCGACAGGGCCAAAACATTCAGTACTTC. Translation: CASSPRQGQNIQYF.

In its sample, this clone was seen once. This chain connects TRBV11-2 to TRBJ2-7, with D maybe TRBD1 (6 bases). This CDR3 region has 12 residues. Germline CDR1 is SGHAT and CDR2 is FQNNGV. Trimming left V 6 bases short and J 4 bases short, with 10 bases between. CDR3 loop: CASSHTGYEQYF. The CDR3 DNA is TGTGCCAGCAGTCACACAGGGTACGAGCAGTACTTC.

DNA for the CDR3: TGCGCCAGCAGCTTGGCCCTTGGGGAGTCTCTCTATGGCTACACCTTC. As protein: CASSLALGESLYGYTF. The chain combines TRBV5-1 with TRBJ1-2; D gene ambiguous. The V and J ends lost 0 bases and 4 bases respectively, with 16 bases between them. The CDR3 consists of 16 residues. The germline V gene encodes CDR1 SGHRS and CDR2 YFSETQ.

The genes are TRBV28 and TRBJ2-7, with D perhaps being TRBD1 or TRBD2 (5 bases each). The CDR3 is made up of 13 amino acids. Germline V lookup: CDR1 MDHEN, CDR2 SYDVKM. V lost 4 bases and J lost 3, with 10 bases in between. CDR3 region: CASSWDGRYEQYF. CDR3 bases: TGTGCCAGCAGTTGGGACGGCCGCTACGAGCAGTACTTC.

The chain employs TRBV21-1 and TRBJ1-2; the DNA was not used to check the table's D call, TRBD1. TRBV21-1 counts as a pseudogene. The CDR3 has 16 residues. CDR3 amino acids: CASGKRHGQGSNGYTF. The CDR3 DNA is TGTGCCAGCGGAAAAAGACACGGACAGGGTTCGAATGGCTACACCTTC.

The genes are TRBV7-3 and TRBJ2-5; D is ambiguous. The CDR3 spans 15 residues. The V gene lost 5 bases and the J gene lost 5 bases, with 18 bases spanning the gap. Germline values: CDR1 SGHTA, CDR2 FQGTGA. DNA for the CDR3: TGTGCCAGCAGCCGTTTGGCCGCTCGTTTGGAGACCCAGTACTTC. Translated: CASSRLAARLETQYF.